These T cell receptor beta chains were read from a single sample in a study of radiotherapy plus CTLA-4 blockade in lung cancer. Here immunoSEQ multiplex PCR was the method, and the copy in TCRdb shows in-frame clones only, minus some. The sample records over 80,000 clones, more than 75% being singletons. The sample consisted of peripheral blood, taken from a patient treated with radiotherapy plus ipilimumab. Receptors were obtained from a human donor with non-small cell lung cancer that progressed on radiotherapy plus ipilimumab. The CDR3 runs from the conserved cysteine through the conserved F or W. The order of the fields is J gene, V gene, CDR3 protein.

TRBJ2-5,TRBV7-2,CASSFGTGQETQYF
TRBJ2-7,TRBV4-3,CASSQDSGGKQYF
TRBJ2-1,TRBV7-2,CASSSTSGDQFF
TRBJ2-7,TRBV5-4,CASSLLAAYYEQYF
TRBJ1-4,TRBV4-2,CASSQGTTGQGLVDGKLFF
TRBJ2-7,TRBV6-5,CASRGIRSYEQYF
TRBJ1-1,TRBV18,CASSPSTGEAFF
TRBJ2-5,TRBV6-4,CASSPRELAGGKTQYF
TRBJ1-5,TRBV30,CAWSVGAYRNQPQHF
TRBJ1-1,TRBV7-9,CASSSLTGNTEAFF
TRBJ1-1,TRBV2,CASSEAGAGQNTEAFF
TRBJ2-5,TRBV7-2,CASSLALGGVHF
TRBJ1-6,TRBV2,CASSEAGGPYSPLHF
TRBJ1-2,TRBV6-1,CASSEAPRHGYTF
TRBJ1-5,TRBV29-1,CSVVAGAGNQPQHF
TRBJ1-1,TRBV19,CASAPRMNTEAFF
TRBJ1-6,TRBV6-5,CASGDPPNSPLHF
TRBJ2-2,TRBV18,CASSPLTITGELFF
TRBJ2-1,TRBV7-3,CASSKQTGSEQFF
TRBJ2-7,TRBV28,CASSPAMMAYEQYF
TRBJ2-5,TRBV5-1,CASSGHRGAETQYF
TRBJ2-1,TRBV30,CAWRDGLPGYNEQFF
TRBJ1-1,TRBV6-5,CASSYSGGNTEAFF
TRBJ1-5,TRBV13,CASSLGGGAEPSPQHF
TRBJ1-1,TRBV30,CAWAGTVNTEAFF
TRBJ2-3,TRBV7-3,CASSLMGAGIPSTDTQYF
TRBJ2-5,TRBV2,CASSSLTSGGAQAQYF
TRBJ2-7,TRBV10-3,CAIRTGQDLGEQYF
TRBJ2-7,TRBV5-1,CASSLLSYEQYF
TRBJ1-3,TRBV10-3,CAISEGTGGNGNTIYF
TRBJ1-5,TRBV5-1,CASSLEGISNQPQHF